Only one count was recorded for the clone carrying this T cell receptor beta chain. The antigen is unknown. Germline CDR1 MNHNS, CDR2 SASEGT. The V and J ends lost 6 bases and 1 base, in that order; junction bases with no gene match: 7. The CDR3 spans 16 residues. This record comes from a study of T-cell memory formation after mild COVID-19. Study-level findings and limits: The study found balanced CD4/CD8 in clones contracting day 15 to 85 and a CD4+ lean in later expanders. Memory cells collected pre-infection included some clones that later responded, suggesting cross-reactive memory joined.

TCRdb used MiXCR to reprocess the 5' RACE reads, holding one entry per CDR3 protein. The sample lists hundreds of thousands of distinct CDR3 sequences; 25% to 30% were seen once. Sequenced: PBMCs or a T cell subset sorted from them (not recorded which). The chain carries TRBV6-1 and TRBJ1-5; 9 bases map to TRBD1. The clonotype originates from an adult woman who had mild COVID-19 (a few samples of this study predate the infection). Cell type and time point are not known. CDR3 loop: CASRNRTGASNQPQHF. CDR3 DNA sequence: TGTGCCAGCAGAAACCGGACAGGGGCGAGCAATCAGCCCCAGCATTTT.